Shown below are 22 T cell receptor beta chains from a single sample sequenced in a study of shared T cell receptors in the human thymus. Assay: immunoSEQ multiplex PCR; the TCRdb copy retains only in-frame clones and omits some. The sample shows about 380,000 clones, over 90% of them seen only once. Sequenced: thymocytes. These receptors were collected from a human donor.

As for this clone: Here the CDR3 omits its conserved ending phenylalanine or tryptophan, so a read error is the likely source. The limits of the CDR3 on the DNA are not certain, so only TCRdb's listed CDR3 is given. The V and J genes are TRBV7-6 and TRBJ1-5; the table assigns TRBD1, which was not confirmed against the DNA. The CDR3 is 10 residues long, counting both termini. Germline V gene data show CDR1 as SGHVS and CDR2 as FNYEAQ. The CDR3 protein is CASSRRTFDS.

The chain links TRBV6-1 to TRBJ1-5; D remains unclear. Germline V gene sequence: CDR1 MNHNS, CDR2 SASEGT. This CDR3 spans 17 amino acids. Deletions cut 3 bases from V and 0 bases from J, with 15 bases between. The CDR3 DNA is TGTGCCAGCAGTGAGGCGGCGGAAATTTATAGCAATCAGCCCCAGCATTTT. Its translation is CASSEAAEIYSNQPQHF.

The CDR3 is CAWSLGAEKTQETQYF. The CDR3 region has the DNA TGTGCCTGGAGTTTGGGGGCTGAAAAAACCCAAGAGACCCAGTACTTC. V is TRBV30 and J is TRBJ2-5; perhaps TRBD1 as D (6 bases). V shed 2 bases and J shed 1 base, with 17 bases lying between them. The CDR3 length is 16 residues. Germline values: CDR1 GTSNPN, CDR2 SVGIG (reference sequence).

The chain couples TRBV6-7 to TRBJ2-7; TRBD2 might be the D (6 bases). TRBV6-7 is annotated as an ORF whose role is uncertain. The CDR3 runs 17 residues. V lost 3 bases and J 0 bases, leaving 18 bases between the germline ends. As DNA, the CDR3 is TGTGCCAGCAGTTATGGTGGAGGGCCCCTAATCTCCTACGAGCAGTACTTC. Translated: CASSYGGGPLISYEQYF.

V is TRBV12-2 and J is TRBJ2-7; whether TRBD2, the table's D call, matches the DNA was not checked. TRBV12-2 is designated a pseudogene. The CDR3 consists of 18 residues. Here the CDR3 DNA reads TGTGCAAGTCGCTTAGCGGATAGAGGACTAGCGGGAGGATACGAGCAGTACTTC. Protein product: CASRLADRGLAGGYEQYF.

This chain uses TRBV5-6 with TRBJ2-3, with D perhaps matching TRBD1 (6 bases). Trimming stripped 4 bases from V and 0 bases from J, with 15 bases between. The V gene's germline CDR1 is SGHDT and CDR2 YYEEEE. This CDR3 comprises 16 residues. CDR3 protein: CASSEPGQPSTDTQYF. In DNA, the CDR3 is TGTGCCAGCAGCGAACCCGGACAGCCCAGCACAGATACGCAGTATTTT.

The V and J genes are TRBV23-1 and TRBJ1-3, with D uncertain. TRBV23-1 is identified as an open reading frame with a role that is uncertain. The CDR3 has 18 residues. The V end was cut by 0 bases, the J end by 0 bases, with 15 bases between. This CDR3 is CASSQSKGTLLSGNTIYF. CDR3 DNA sequence: TGCGCCAGCAGTCAATCGAAAGGAACATTACTCTCTGGAAACACCATATATTTT.

This sequence joins TRBV7-2 and TRBJ2-3; possibly TRBD2 for D (6 bases). V shed 1 base and J shed 4 bases, with 15 bases lying between them. Germline V lookup: CDR1 SGHTA, CDR2 FQGNSA. This CDR3 has 16 residues. CDR3 nucleotides: TGTGCCAGCAGCTTAGTGCGGGGTGAGCGAGCAGATACGCAGTATTTT. Its translation is CASSLVRGERADTQYF.

The V and J genes are TRBV29-1 and TRBJ2-1; D might be TRBD2 (6 bases). The V and J ends lost 6 bases and 2 bases respectively, with 11 bases between them. The CDR3 length is 13 residues. Germline CDR1 is SQVTM and CDR2 is ANQGSEA. The CDR3 sequence: CSVRDSAYNEQFF. In DNA, the CDR3 is TGCAGCGTGCGGGACTCCGCCTACAATGAGCAGTTCTTC.

This clone was picked up one time. The chain carries TRBV15 and TRBJ2-1; a possible D gene is TRBD2 (5 bases). Germline CDR1 reads LNHNV; CDR2 reads YYDKDF (reference sequence). This CDR3 comprises 16 residues. V was shortened by 2 bases and J by 0 bases, with 11 bases between the two germline ends. The CDR3 coding sequence is TGTGCCACCAGCAGAAGAGGGAGAACCTCCTACAATGAGCAGTTCTTC. Translated, it gives CATSRRGRTSYNEQFF.

This chain links TRBV7-3 with TRBJ2-1, with D perhaps being TRBD1 or TRBD2 (5 bases each). Germline assignment: CDR1 SGHTA and CDR2 FQGTGA. The germline V and J ends were trimmed by 3 bases and 5 bases, with 17 bases remaining between them. The CDR3 sequence is 16 residues long. The chain's CDR3 is CASSLGPPLGDNEQFF. CDR3 nucleotides: TGTGCCAGCAGCTTGGGACCCCCCCTTGGGGACAATGAGCAGTTCTTC.

The rearrangement joins TRBV4-1 to TRBJ2-1; D possibly uses TRBD1 or TRBD2 (5 bases each). V lost 1 base to trimming and J lost 6 bases, with 25 bases between them. The CDR3 contains 19 residues. The germline CDR1 and CDR2 sequences are MGHRA and YSYEKL. The CDR3 is CASSQGGLSQQQYANEQFF. The DNA for the CDR3 is TGCGCCAGCAGCCAAGGGGGGTTATCTCAACAGCAGTACGCCAATGAGCAGTTCTTC.

The chain has TRBV14 and TRBJ2-7; 12 bases line up with TRBD2. J lost 0 bases, V lost 5 bases, and 8 bases had no gene match. From germline, CDR1 is SGHDN and CDR2 FVKESK. The length of the CDR3 is 17 residues. The CDR3 DNA reads as TGTGCCAGCAGCAAAGGACTAGCGGGACATTCCTCCTACGAGCAGTACTTC. This encodes CASSKGLAGHSSYEQYF.

The J gene is TRBJ2-1, the V gene TRBV7-8; D is possibly TRBD1 (5 bases). Germline CDR1 and CDR2: SGHVS and FQNEAQ. Trimming took 6 bases from V and 2 from J, leaving 20 bases between them. There are 17 residues in the CDR3. CDR3 nucleotide sequence: TGTGCCAGCAGACATCCCGAAGGGGCGGAACCCTACAATGAGCAGTTCTTC. Amino acid sequence: CASRHPEGAEPYNEQFF.

The V and J genes are TRBV11-2 and TRBJ2-1; possible D gene TRBD1, 5 bases. Germline V gives CDR1 SGHAT, CDR2 FQNNGV. This CDR3 region has 18 residues. Trimming removed 0 bases at V and 0 bases at J, with 15 bases between. Here the CDR3 DNA reads TGTGCCAGCAGCTTAGAGGGGCCGGCAACGAACTCCTACAATGAGCAGTTCTTC. It yields the protein CASSLEGPATNSYNEQFF.

Only a few counts were recorded for this clone. The V and J genes are TRBV7-2 and TRBJ2-7; 11 bases are shared with TRBD2. Germline V CDR1 and CDR2: SGHTA, FQGNSA. V trimming: 6 bases; J trimming: 4 bases; junction bases outside the gene matches: 8. The CDR3 runs to 15 residues. As DNA, the CDR3 is TGTGCCAGCAGGGACCCCGGGACTAGCGGTTACGAGCAGTACTTC. It yields the protein CASRDPGTSGYEQYF.

This rearrangement joins TRBV27 to TRBJ2-6; tentatively, D is TRBD1 (5 bases). The CDR3 length is 18 residues. The germline V gene has CDR1 MNHEY and CDR2 SMNVEV (reference sequence). The ends were cut back, 8 bases at V and 0 bases at J, with 20 bases in the middle. The CDR3 is CASASCRGVSSGANVLTF. CDR3 DNA: TGTGCCAGCGCCTCTTGTAGGGGCGTCTCCTCTGGGGCCAACGTCCTGACTTTC. The full variable domain, completed using reference TRBV27 and TRBJ2-6, is EAQVTQNPRYLITVTGKKLTVTCSQNMNHEYMSWYRQDPGLGLRQIYYSMNVEVTDKGDVPEGYKVSRKEKRNFPLILESPSPNQTSLYFCASASCRGVSSGANVLTFGAGSRLTVL.

This chain links TRBV25-1 with TRBJ2-3; TRBD2 might be the D (5 bases). V lost 5 bases and J lost 4, with 19 bases in between. CDR1 MGHDK and CDR2 SYGVNS come from the germline V gene. The CDR3 contains 16 residues. CDR3 protein: CASSSNGVGAPDTQYF. In nucleotides, the CDR3 is TGTGCCAGCAGTTCAAACGGGGTGGGAGCGCCAGATACGCAGTATTTT. The complete variable domain, with remaining parts taken from reference TRBV25-1 and TRBJ2-3, reads EADIYQTPRYLVIGTGKKITLECSQTMGHDKMYWYQQDPGMELHLIHYSYGVNSTEKGDLSSESTVSRIRTEHFPLTLESARPSHTSQYLCASSSNGVGAPDTQYFGPGTRLTVL.

The chain is built from TRBV28 and TRBJ2-2, with TRBD1 matching over 11 bases. Germline lookup yields CDR1 MDHEN and CDR2 SYDVKM. The CDR3 consists of 21 residues. After removal of 1 base from V and 6 bases from J, the junction contained 19 bases not matched to a gene. The CDR3 DNA follows: TGTGCCAGCAGTTTATTTAGGACAGGGGGCCACGGGTTTGGAGGGGCCGGGGAGCTGTTTTTT. Translation: CASSLFRTGGHGFGGAGELFF. The entire variable domain, with the rest obtained from reference TRBV28 and TRBJ2-2, is as follows: DVKVTQSSRYLVKRTGEKVFLECVQDMDHENMFWYRQDPGLGLRLIYFSYDVKMKEKGDIPEGYSVSREKKERFSLILESASTNQTSMYLCASSLFRTGGHGFGGAGELFFGEGSRLTVL.

V and J are TRBV6-4 and TRBJ2-4; D is perhaps TRBD1 (5 bases). V shed 0 bases and J shed 13 bases, with 13 bases lying between them. The CDR3 is 13 amino acids. CDR1 is MRHNA and CDR2 is SNTAGT in the germline V gene. The CDR3 DNA follows: TGTGCCAGCAGTGACTCCCGAGCAGGGCTCCAGTACTTC. This gives the protein CASSDSRAGLQYF.

V gene TRBV28 combines with J gene TRBJ1-3; a weak D match, TRBD1 (6 bases). The CDR3 loop spans 18 amino acids. Germline CDR1 is MDHEN and CDR2 is SYDVKM. The V gene lost 6 bases and the J gene lost 0 bases, with 21 bases spanning the gap. The CDR3 region is CASRICRTDSFSGNTIYF. DNA of the CDR3: TGTGCCAGCAGGATATGTCGGACAGATTCTTTCTCTGGAAACACCATATATTTT.

This rearrangement joins TRBV11-3 to TRBJ2-7; tentatively, D is TRBD2 (5 bases). Per germline, CDR1 SGHNT and CDR2 YENEEA. CDR3 length equals 13 residues. Between the trimmed V and J ends, which lost 5 bases and 3 bases, there was a span of 11 bases. CDR3 protein: CASSAGVGYEQYF. For the CDR3, the DNA is TGTGCCAGCAGCGCCGGGGTCGGCTACGAGCAGTACTTC. Supplemented by reference TRBV11-3 and TRBJ2-7, the full variable domain reads EAGVVQSPRYKIIEKKQPVAFWCNPISGHNTLYWYLQNLGQGPELLIRYENEEAVDDSQLPKDRFSAERLKGVDSTLKIQPAELGDSAVYLCASSAGVGYEQYFGPGTRLTVT.